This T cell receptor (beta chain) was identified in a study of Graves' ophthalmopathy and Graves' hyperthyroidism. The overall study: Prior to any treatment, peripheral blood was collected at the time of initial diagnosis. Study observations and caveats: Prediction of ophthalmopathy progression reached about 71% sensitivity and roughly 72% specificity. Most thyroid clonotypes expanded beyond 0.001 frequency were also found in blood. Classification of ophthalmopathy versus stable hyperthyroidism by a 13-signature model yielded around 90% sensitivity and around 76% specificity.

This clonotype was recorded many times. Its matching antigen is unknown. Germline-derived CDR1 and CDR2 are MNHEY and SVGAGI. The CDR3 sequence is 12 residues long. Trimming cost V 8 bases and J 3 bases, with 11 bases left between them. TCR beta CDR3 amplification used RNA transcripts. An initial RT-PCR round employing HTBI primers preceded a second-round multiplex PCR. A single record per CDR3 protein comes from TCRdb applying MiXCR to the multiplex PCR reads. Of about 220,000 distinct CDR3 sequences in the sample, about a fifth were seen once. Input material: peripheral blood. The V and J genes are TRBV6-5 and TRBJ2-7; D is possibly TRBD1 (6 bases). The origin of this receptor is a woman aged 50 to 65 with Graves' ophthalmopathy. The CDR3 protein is CASGQTVYEQYF. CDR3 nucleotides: TGTGCCAGCGGACAGACCGTCTACGAGCAGTACTTC.